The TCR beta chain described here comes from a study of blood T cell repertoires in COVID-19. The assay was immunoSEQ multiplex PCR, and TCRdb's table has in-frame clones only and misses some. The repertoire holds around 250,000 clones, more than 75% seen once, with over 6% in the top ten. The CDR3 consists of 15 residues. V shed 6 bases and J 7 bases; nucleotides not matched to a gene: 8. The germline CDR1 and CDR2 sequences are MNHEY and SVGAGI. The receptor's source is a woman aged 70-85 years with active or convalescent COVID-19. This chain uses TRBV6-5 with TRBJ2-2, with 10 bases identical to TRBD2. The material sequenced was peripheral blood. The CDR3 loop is CASRASGGASGELFF. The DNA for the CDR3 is TGTGCCAGCAGGGCCAGCGGGGGGGCGAGCGGGGAGCTGTTTTTT.